These 3 T cell receptor beta chains were sequenced from one sample in a study of Ad26.COV2.S vaccination and SARS-CoV-2 variants. Treatment indicated: roughly 19 received Ad26.COV2.S at low or high dose, single or two shots; 5 received placebo; per-sample allocation not given. The investigators took samples on day 63 after the first vaccine or placebo injection. Libraries were prepared by immunoSEQ multiplex PCR; TCRdb keeps only in-frame clonotypes and omits some of them. The data hold some 300,000 clones, with approximately 86% observed a single time. Here the sequenced sample was peripheral blood, taken in a trial of Ad26.COV2.S vaccine versus placebo. The receptor set was obtained from a person aged 18 to 65 who received the Ad26.COV2.S COVID-19 vaccine or a placebo.

Turning to this clone: At one end, the junction sequence differs from germline, possibly due to a read error. The genes are TRBV10-3 and TRBJ2-5; possibly TRBD2 for D (6 bases). The CDR3 length is 16 residues. In germline, CDR1 is ENHRY, CDR2 SYGVKD. CDR3 sequence: CAIGDGGLTDQETQYF. CDR3 nucleotide sequence: TGTGCCATCGGTGATGGGGGACTCACCGACCAAGAGACCCAGTACTTC.

This chain links TRBV5-4 with TRBJ1-4; no clear D gene. Germline V CDR1 and CDR2: SGHNT, YYREEE (reference sequence). The CDR3 is 15 amino acids. With 0 bases removed from V and 4 bases from J, the gap between germline ends came to 10 bases. The CDR3 region is CASSLEPTRNEKLFF. The CDR3 coding sequence is TGTGCCAGCAGCTTGGAGCCAACTCGTAATGAAAAACTGTTTTTT. The whole variable domain, filled in from reference TRBV5-4 and TRBJ1-4, reads ETGVTQSPTHLIKTRGQQVTLRCSSQSGHNTVSWYQQALGQGPQFIFQYYREEENGRGNFPPRFSGLQFPNYSSELNVNALELDDSALYLCASSLEPTRNEKLFFGSGTQLSVL.

This clone was seen more than once but under ten times. The chain has TRBV4-3 and TRBJ2-5; 7 bases map to TRBD2. CDR3 length equals 15 residues. CDR1 and CDR2 from the germline V gene are LGHNA and YSLEER. After removal of 0 bases from V and 5 bases from J, the junction contained 6 bases not matched to a gene. The CDR3 here is CASSQDSSRGETQYF. The CDR3 bases are TGCGCCAGCAGCCAAGATTCTTCGCGGGGGGAGACCCAGTACTTC.